The 3 T cell receptor beta chains below were found in one sample sequenced in a study of blood T cell repertoires in COVID-19. TCRdb keeps only in-frame clones here, not all; method: immunoSEQ multiplex PCR. The sample contains around 500,000 clones, more than 85% of which appear only once. The sample consisted of PBMCs or T cells enriched from blood (not recorded which). Receptors originate from a woman aged 55-69 years who had recovered from COVID-19.

This chain connects TRBV11-2 to TRBJ2-2, with 12 bases fitting TRBD1. Losses at the gene ends were 5 bases for V and 7 bases for J; bases not matched to a gene: 5. This CDR3 is 15 amino acids long. Germline CDR1 reads SGHAT; CDR2 reads FQNNGV. The CDR3 protein is CASSPGTGGLGELFF. CDR3 nucleotides: TGTGCCAGCAGCCCCGGGACAGGGGGCCTCGGGGAGCTGTTTTTT.

J is TRBJ1-5 and V is TRBV27; D may be TRBD1 (6 bases). The CDR3 extends over 16 amino acids. Germline V gene sequence: CDR1 MNHEY, CDR2 SMNVEV (reference sequence). With 8 bases removed from V and 2 bases from J, the gap between germline ends came to 19 bases. CDR3 coding DNA: TGTGCCAGCGGGGCAGGGGTAGGGGATGGCAATCAGCCCCAGCATTTT. Translating gives CASGAGVGDGNQPQHF.

The chain recombines TRBV28 with TRBJ2-1; D call uncertain. The V end was cut by 2 bases, the J end by 1 base, with 9 bases between. Germline V CDR1 and CDR2: MDHEN, SYDVKM. The CDR3 contains 15 residues. The DNA of the CDR3 is TGTGCCAGCAGTTTAGTGGCTCAATCCTACAATGAGCAGTTCTTC. This translates into CASSLVAQSYNEQFF.